This TCR beta chain derives from a study of radiation and T cells in renal cell carcinoma (dated by TCRdb to the early 2020s). Concerning the study at large: The samples were drawn from a clinical trial, where primary renal cell carcinomas were treated with 15 Gy of stereotactic body radiation therapy and then removed by nephrectomy 4 weeks afterward. In total, 50 to 55 samples, comprising around 25 tumors and approximately 27 peripheral blood samples, were subjected to TCR beta sequencing. A total of 3.5 million to 4.5 million unique CDR3 nucleotide sequences, encoding 2.5 million to 3 million unique CDR3 amino acid sequences, were found across all 50 or so samples. General conclusions and limits of the study: Top tumor clonotypes rose in blood from baseline to 2 weeks post-radiation, then contracted by 4 weeks, suggesting transient expansion of tumor-resident clones. Dynamics of the blood repertoire were not tracked past 4 weeks after treatment. With a single-armed trial design, the study had no way to address how radiation dose or scheduling affects the TCR repertoire. No pretreatment tumor biopsies were available, so the baseline intratumoral presence of clonotypes could not be determined.

Inclusive of the bounding cysteine and phenylalanine, the CDR3 is 12 residues long. Left in the record is the CDR3 DNA by itself, 36 bases read in frame from the first base. V has 7 bases trimmed and J has 4 bases trimmed; junction bases matching no gene number 3. From a lookup of the germline V gene, CDR1 and CDR2 are SGHRS and YFSETQ. The time point label, read with the paper, signifies: blood 2 weeks post-SBRT. This specimen's treatment or condition label, per the study, means: 15 Gy SBRT to primary tumor, nephrectomy 4 weeks later. To follow tumor-enriched clonotypes, serial peripheral blood was collected from radiation-treated patients at baseline and at 2 weeks and 4 weeks after SBRT. Every patient's renal cell carcinoma showed clear cell pathology. The QIAamp DNA Blood Mini Kit (Qiagen) was used to prepare genomic DNA for TCR sequencing. Only samples passing all quality control checks were included in the analyses.

TCR beta libraries were generated from genomic DNA with the immunoSEQ kit, following the manufacturer's recommendations. Library preparation used a first multiplex PCR with proprietary primers, then a second PCR adding unique barcodes, with bead cleanups after each round. Each sample batch included a kit-provided positive control reaction and a negative control reaction. The final libraries were assessed on an Agilent 4200 TapeStation D1000 ScreenTape, pooled by volume, and quantified by qPCR. Sequencing was performed on an Illumina NextSeq500 using a MidOutput 150-cycle cartridge, with 156 Read1 cycles, 15 Index1 cycles, and the kit custom primers. The pooled library was loaded at 1.0 pM with a roughly 20% PhiX control spike-in. Turning to the authors' computational methods: The vendor-processed data were analyzed in R, and a clonotype was defined as all T cells that share the same CDR3 nucleotide sequence. In the clone abundance analyses, frequencies were normalized to the 10,000 most abundant clones in each sample. Public T cell clones, which averaged fewer than five per sample, were excluded before analysis. Tumor-enriched and baseline blood-enriched clonotypes were defined by at least a 32-fold difference in abundance between compartments. A beta-binomial differential abundance model was used to identify clonotypes that were expanded or contracted between blood time points. Tumor-blood repertoire similarity was measured with the Baroni-Urbani and Buser coefficient, and groups were compared using two-tailed Wilcoxon tests in R. TCRdb's version of the immuneACCESS table is confined to in-frame rearrangements and falls short of the full clone set. An unresolved V gene accounts for under half of the shortfall where checked; the remainder is of unknown origin. The D gene and trimming were derived from the DNA, and the V and J assignments and clone size from that table. The sample table holds 100,000 to 150,000 clones, of which more than 70% were seen once. Together, the top ten hold almost 6% of the sample.

This clone came up a few times. The target of this receptor is not known. Base qualities are not provided; no much larger clone lies one nucleotide away. The receptor chain draws on TRBV5-1 and TRBJ1-1; the central 8 bases match TRBD1. Sequencing was performed on blood, taken from a patient whose treatment included radiotherapy and nephrectomy. This TCR derives from a woman aged 65 to 85 with renal cell carcinoma. The CDR3 here reads CASGQGGTEAFF. Read as DNA, the sequence is TGCGCCAGCGGACAGGGAGGCACTGAAGCTTTCTTT.